Below are 12 T cell receptor beta chains sequenced from a single sample in a study of tumor-infiltrating lymphocytes in primary liver carcinoma. Total RNA amounting to around 530 ng was the source from which TCR beta cDNA was made with a constant-region primer. Employing slightly modified ARM-PCR, three nested multiplex PCR rounds were run, and these gave rise to the TCR beta libraries. Forward primers for TRBV1-TRBV30 and a C-beta reverse primer served the first two PCR rounds, at 10 cycles each. Using its own MiXCR run on the multiplex PCR reads, TCRdb lists one record per CDR3 protein. This table has some 110,000 distinct CDR3 sequences, approximately 78% appearing once. From roughly 21-30 mg of unsorted bulk tissue, DNA and RNA were co-extracted together. Sequenced material: liver tumor tissue from sampling region 3. Noted subset: tumor region T3, left-lateral pole. Source of these receptors: a man in his forties with primary liver carcinoma and hepatitis B virus infection.

On this clonotype itself: Compared with germline, one end of the junction differs, possibly owing to a read error. The genes are TRBV6-6 and TRBJ2-1; tentative D call: TRBD1 (5 bases). The germline V gene encodes CDR1 MNHNY and CDR2 SVGAGI (reference sequence). The CDR3 consists of 15 residues. The CDR3 is CASNLGHHTYNKQFF. CDR3 sequence (DNA): TGTGCCAGCAATTTGGGGCACCACACCTACAATAAGCAGTTCTTC.

The chain links TRBV5-1 to TRBJ2-2; D uncertain. The CDR3 contains 14 residues. Germline lookup yields CDR1 SGHRS and CDR2 YFSETQ. The CDR3 loop reads CVSNLEPNTGELFF. CDR3 DNA: TGCGTAAGCAACTTGGAACCCAACACCGGGGAGCTGTTTTTT.

This chain connects TRBV4-2 to TRBJ2-3; D may be TRBD1 (6 bases). Germline assignment: CDR1 LGHNA and CDR2 YNFKEQ. V was trimmed by 9 bases and J by 2 bases, leaving 21 bases between them. The CDR3 is made up of 16 amino acids. CDR3 amino acids: CASRQPRTDNTDTQYF. The CDR3 coding sequence is TGTGCCAGTAGGCAACCGCGGACAGATAACACAGATACGCAGTATTTT.

On this clonotype: One junction end disagrees with the germline gene, perhaps due to a read error. For the CDR3, the DNA is TGTGCCATCAGTGTCAGTCGGAACTCTGGGGCCAACGTCCTGACCTTC. It codes for CAISVSRNSGANVLTF. The rearrangement uses TRBV10-3 and TRBJ2-6; possibly TRBD1 for D (5 bases). Germline V gene lookup returns CDR1 ENHRY and CDR2 SYGVKD. CDR3 length: 16 amino acids.

Of note for this clonotype: An end of the junction differs from the germline gene, which may be a read error. The V and J genes are TRBV5-4 and TRBJ2-5, with 8 bases fitting TRBD2. CDR3 length equals 14 residues. CDR1 and CDR2 from the germline V gene are SGHNT and YYREEE (reference sequence). CDR3 DNA sequence: TGTGCCGGCAGCTTAGCGGGGTCCGGGGAGACCCAGTACTTT. It is translated as CAGSLAGSGETQYF. Full variable domain (rest looked up from reference TRBV5-4 and TRBJ2-5): ETGVTQSPTHLIKTRGQQVTLRCSSQSGHNTVSWYQQALGQGPQFIFQYYREEENGRGNFPPRFSGLQFPNYSSELNVNALELDDSALYLCAGSLAGSGETQYFGPGTRLLVL.

Concerning this clonotype itself: One junction end disagrees with the germline gene, perhaps due to a read error. The genes are TRBV10-2 and TRBJ2-7; maybe TRBD2 (5 bases). CDR1 is WSHSY and CDR2 is SAAADI in the germline V gene. There are 11 residues in the CDR3. CDR3 in amino acids: CASRHFGEQYF. DNA of the CDR3: TGCGCCAGCCGCCACTTCGGGGAGCAGTACTTT.

The chain has TRBV6-2 or TRBV6-3 and TRBJ2-1; 13 bases are shared with TRBD2. This CDR3 has 13 residues. Germline CDR1 and CDR2: MNHEY and SVGEGT. The V gene end was trimmed by 9 bases and the J gene end by 12 bases; junction bases not matched to a gene: 8. The CDR3 DNA reads TGTGCCAGTAGGACTAGCGGGAGAACTGGGCAGTTCTTC. This encodes CASRTSGRTGQFF.

Turning to this clonotype: The junction departs from germline at one end; a sequencing error may be responsible. This sequence joins TRBV30 and TRBJ1-2, with D perhaps TRBD1 (5 bases). This CDR3 has 15 residues. CDR1 GTSNPN and CDR2 SVGIG come from the germline V gene (reference sequence). CDR3: CAWSLIGVANYGYTF. CDR3 nucleotide sequence: TGTGCCTGGAGTCTGATAGGGGTAGCTAACTATGGCTACACTTTC.

Details on this clonotype: Given the absence of the conserved phenylalanine or tryptophan at the CDR3 end, a read error is likely. The chain joins TRBV11-1 to TRBJ2-4; 7 bases are shared with TRBD2. The CDR3 totals 17 residues. Per the germline V gene, CDR1 is SGHAT and CDR2 is FQDESV (reference sequence). The CDR3 DNA follows: TGTGCAAGCAGCATTCCCGGGACTACCGGGACCAAAAACATTCAGTACATC. Encoded protein: CASSIPGTTGTKNIQYI.

As for this clonotype: At one of its ends the junction is not consistent with the germline gene, which may arise from a read error. This chain uses TRBV12-3 or TRBV12-4 with TRBJ1-1; D ambiguous. This CDR3 region has 13 residues. CDR3 DNA: TGTGTCAGCAGCCTTTCCCCGAACACTGGAGCTTTCTTT. Its protein product is CVSSLSPNTGAFF.

On this clonotype: The CDR3 end shows no conserved phenylalanine or tryptophan, and so a read error is likely. The chain employs TRBV7-8 and TRBJ2-3, with a tentative D call TRBD1 (8 bases). The CDR3 consists of 16 residues. Germline CDR1 reads SGHVS; CDR2 reads FQNEAQ. The CDR3 loop reads CTSSSTGGGYSDTQYL. The CDR3 DNA reads TGTACCAGCAGTTCAACAGGGGGGGGATATTCGGATACGCAGTATCTT.

The chain recombines TRBV28 with TRBJ2-7; D is possibly TRBD1 (5 bases). V was pared by 6 bases and J by 6 bases, with 12 bases between. The length of the CDR3 is 12 residues. Germline CDR1 is MDHEN and CDR2 is SYDVKM. The CDR3 protein is CASRLQQAEQYF. In nucleotides, the CDR3 is TGTGCCAGCAGGCTACAACAGGCCGAGCAGTACTTC.